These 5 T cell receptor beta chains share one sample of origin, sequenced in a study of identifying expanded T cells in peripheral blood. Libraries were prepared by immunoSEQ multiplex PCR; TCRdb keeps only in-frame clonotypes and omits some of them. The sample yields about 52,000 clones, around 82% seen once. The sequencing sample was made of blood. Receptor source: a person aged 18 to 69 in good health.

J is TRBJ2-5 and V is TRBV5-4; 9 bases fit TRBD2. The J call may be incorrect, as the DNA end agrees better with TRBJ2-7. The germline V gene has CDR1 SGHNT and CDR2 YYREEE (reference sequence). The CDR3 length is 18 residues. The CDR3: CASSLGVGAAGGNREQYF. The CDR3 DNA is TGTGCCAGCAGCCTGGGGGTTGGGGCAGCGGGAGGTAACCGCGAGCAGTACTTC.

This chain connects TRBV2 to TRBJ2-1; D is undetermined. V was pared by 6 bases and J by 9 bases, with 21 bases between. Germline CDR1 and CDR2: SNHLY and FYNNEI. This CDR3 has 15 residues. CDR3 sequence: CASRGTLGPLPEQFF. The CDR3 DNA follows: TGTGCCAGCAGGGGCACACTTGGTCCATTGCCTGAGCAGTTCTTC.

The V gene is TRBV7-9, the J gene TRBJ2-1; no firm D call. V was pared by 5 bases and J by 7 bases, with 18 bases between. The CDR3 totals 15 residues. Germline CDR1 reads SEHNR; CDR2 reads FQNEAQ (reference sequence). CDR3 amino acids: CASSPEVGSWNEQFF. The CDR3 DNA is TGTGCCAGCAGCCCCGAGGTCGGGTCATGGAATGAGCAGTTCTTC. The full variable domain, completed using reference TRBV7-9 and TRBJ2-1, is DTGVSQNPRHKITKRGQNVTFRCDPISEHNRLYWYRQTLGQGPEFLTYFQNEAQLEKSRLLSDRFSAERPKGSFSTLEIQRTEQGDSAMYLCASSPEVGSWNEQFFGPGTRLTVL.

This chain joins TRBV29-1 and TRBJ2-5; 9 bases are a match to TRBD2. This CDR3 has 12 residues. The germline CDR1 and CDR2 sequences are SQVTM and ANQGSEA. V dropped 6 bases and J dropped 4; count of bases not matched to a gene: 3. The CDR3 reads CSVDSGGETQYF. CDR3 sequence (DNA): TGCAGCGTCGATAGCGGGGGAGAGACCCAGTACTTC.

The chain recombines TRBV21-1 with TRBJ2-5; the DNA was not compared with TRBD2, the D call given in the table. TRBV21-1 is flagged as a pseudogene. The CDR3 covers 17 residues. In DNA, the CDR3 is TGTGCCAGCAGCAACGGATCCGGGACTAGCGGGAAAGAGACCCAGTACTTC. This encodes CASSNGSGTSGKETQYF.